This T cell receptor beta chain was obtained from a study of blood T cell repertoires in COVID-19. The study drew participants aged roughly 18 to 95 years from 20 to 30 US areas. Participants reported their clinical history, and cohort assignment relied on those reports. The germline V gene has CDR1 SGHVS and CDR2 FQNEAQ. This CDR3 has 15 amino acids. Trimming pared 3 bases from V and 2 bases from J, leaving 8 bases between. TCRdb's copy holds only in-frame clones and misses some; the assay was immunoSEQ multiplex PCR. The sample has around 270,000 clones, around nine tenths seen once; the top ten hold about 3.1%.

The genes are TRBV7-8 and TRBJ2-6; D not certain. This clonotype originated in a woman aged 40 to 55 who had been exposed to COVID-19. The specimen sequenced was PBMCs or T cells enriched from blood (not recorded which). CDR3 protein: CASSFGSPGANVLTF. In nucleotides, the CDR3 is TGTGCCAGCAGCTTTGGTAGCCCTGGGGCCAACGTCCTGACTTTC.